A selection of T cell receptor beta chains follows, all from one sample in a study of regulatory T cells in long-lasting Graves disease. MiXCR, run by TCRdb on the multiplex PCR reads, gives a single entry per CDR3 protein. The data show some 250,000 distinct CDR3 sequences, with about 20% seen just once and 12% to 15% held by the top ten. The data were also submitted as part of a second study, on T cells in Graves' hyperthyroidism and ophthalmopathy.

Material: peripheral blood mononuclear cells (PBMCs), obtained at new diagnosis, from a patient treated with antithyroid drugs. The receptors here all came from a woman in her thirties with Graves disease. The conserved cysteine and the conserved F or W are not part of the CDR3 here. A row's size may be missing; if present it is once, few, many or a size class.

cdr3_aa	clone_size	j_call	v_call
ASSLAGGLNYEQY	few	TRBJ2-7	TRBV7-2
ASSLTAGDEQY	NA	TRBJ2-7	TRBV5-1
ASSGRTSTNEKLF	many	TRBJ1-4	TRBV5-5
ASSPQGASSNYGYT	many	TRBJ1-2	TRBV6-1
ASSPPLRTPNEQF	many	TRBJ2-1	TRBV5-1
TSSATGSNSPLH	few	TRBJ1-6	TRBV9
ASSTSAEGNSPLH	many	TRBJ1-6	TRBV7-9
ASSYRGGAGGEQF	NA	TRBJ2-1	TRBV2
ASSTYRLRQPQH	many	TRBJ1-5	TRBV6-1
ASSLVTNEKLF	NA	TRBJ1-4	TRBV7-9